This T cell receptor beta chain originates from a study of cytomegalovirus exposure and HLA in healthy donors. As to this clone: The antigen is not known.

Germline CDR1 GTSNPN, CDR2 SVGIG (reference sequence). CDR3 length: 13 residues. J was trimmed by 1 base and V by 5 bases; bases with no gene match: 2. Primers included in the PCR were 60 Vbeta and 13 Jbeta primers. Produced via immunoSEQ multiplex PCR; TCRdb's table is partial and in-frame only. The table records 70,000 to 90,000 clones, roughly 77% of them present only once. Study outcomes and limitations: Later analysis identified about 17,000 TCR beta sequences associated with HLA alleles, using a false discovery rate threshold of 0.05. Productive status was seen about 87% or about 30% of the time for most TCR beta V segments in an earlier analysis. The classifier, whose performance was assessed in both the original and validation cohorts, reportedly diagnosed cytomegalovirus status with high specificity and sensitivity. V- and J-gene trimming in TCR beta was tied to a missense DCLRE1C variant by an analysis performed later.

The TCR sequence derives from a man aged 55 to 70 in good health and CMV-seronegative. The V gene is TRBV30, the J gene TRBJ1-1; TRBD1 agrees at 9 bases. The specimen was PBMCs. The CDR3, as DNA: TGTGCCTGGGGACAGGGGAAGAACACTGAAGCTTTCTTT. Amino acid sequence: CAWGQGKNTEAFF. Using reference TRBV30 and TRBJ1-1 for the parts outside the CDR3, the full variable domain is SQTIHQWPATLVQPVGSPLSLECTVEGTSNPNLYWYRQAAGRGLQLLFYSVGIGQISSEVPQNLSASRPQDRQFILSSKKLLLSDSGFYLCAWGQGKNTEAFFGQGTRLTVV.